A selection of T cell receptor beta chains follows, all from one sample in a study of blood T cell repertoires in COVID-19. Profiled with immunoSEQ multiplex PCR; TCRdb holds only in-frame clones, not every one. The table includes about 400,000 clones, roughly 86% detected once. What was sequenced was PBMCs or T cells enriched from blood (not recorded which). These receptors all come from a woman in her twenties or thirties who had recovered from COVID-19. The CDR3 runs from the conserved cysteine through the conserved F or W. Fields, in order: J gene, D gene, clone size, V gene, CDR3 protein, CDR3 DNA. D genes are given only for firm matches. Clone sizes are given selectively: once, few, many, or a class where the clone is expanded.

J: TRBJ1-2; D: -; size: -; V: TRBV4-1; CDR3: CASSHSDSLIGGYTF; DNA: TGCGCCAGCAGCCACTCCGACAGCCTTATTGGAGGCTACACCTTC
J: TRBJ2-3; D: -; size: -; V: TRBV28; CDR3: CASSGSGPGPDTQYF; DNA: TGTGCCAGCAGCGGGAGCGGGCCCGGCCCAGATACGCAGTATTTT
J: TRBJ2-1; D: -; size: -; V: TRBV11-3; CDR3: CASSLQGREQFF; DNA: TGTGCCAGCAGCTTACAGGGGCGTGAGCAGTTCTTC
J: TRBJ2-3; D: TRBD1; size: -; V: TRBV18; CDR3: CASSLGQSTDTQYF; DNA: TGTGCCAGCTCGCTGGGACAGAGCACAGATACGCAGTATTTT
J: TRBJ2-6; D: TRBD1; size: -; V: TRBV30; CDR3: CAWGQGAPGANVLTF; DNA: TGTGCCTGGGGACAGGGGGCGCCTGGGGCCAACGTCCTGACTTTC
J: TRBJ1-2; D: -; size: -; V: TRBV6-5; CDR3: CASSYGAGVYGYTF; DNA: TGTGCCAGCAGTTACGGGGCAGGGGTTTATGGCTACACCTTC
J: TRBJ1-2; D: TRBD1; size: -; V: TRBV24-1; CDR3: CATSGPGQGSGYTF; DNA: TGTGCCACCTCCGGACCAGGACAGGGAAGTGGCTACACCTTC
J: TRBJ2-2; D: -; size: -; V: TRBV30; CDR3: CAWGRGGLAGELFF; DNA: TGTGCCTGGGGGCGCGGGGGCTTGGCCGGGGAGCTGTTTTTT
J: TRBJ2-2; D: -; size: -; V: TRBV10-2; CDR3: CASRQGSDTGELFF; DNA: TGCGCCAGCAGACAGGGTTCGGACACCGGGGAGCTGTTTTTT
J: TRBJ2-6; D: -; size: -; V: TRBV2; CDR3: CASRPAGSGANVLTF; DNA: TGTGCCAGCAGACCAGCAGGGTCTGGGGCCAACGTCCTGACTTTC
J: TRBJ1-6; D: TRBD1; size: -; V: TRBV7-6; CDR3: CASSLDLQGSAYSPLHF; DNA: TGTGCCAGCAGCTTAGACCTACAGGGGAGTGCGTATTCACCCCTCCACTTT
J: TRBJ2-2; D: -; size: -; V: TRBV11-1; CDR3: CASSGQDPDTGELFF; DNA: TGTGCCAGCAGCGGACAAGACCCGGACACCGGGGAGCTGTTTTTT
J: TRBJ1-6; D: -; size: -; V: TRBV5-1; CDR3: CASSYDRTPLHF; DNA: TGCGCCAGCAGTTATGACAGGACACCCCTCCACTTT
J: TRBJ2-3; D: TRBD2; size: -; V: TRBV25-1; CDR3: CASGGSSPDTQYF; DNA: TGTGCCAGCGGCGGGAGTTCCCCAGATACGCAGTATTTT
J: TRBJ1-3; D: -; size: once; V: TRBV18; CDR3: CASSPVAGIGNTIYF; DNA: TGTGCCAGCTCACCAGTGGCAGGGATTGGAAACACCATATATTTT
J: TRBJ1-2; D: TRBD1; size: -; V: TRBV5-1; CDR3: CASRAGTGLVFGGYTF; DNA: TGCGCCAGCAGGGCCGGGACAGGACTTGTGTTTGGGGGCTACACCTTC
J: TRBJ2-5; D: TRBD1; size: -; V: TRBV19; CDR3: CASSPGTGRRETQYF; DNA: TGTGCCAGTAGTCCCGGGACAGGTCGGAGGGAGACCCAGTACTTC
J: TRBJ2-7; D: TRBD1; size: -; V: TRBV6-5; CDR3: CASSYGQAVEQYF; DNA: TGTGCCAGCAGTTACGGACAGGCCGTCGAGCAGTACTTC
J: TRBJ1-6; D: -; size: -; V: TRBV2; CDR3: CAKAVGSGNSPLHF; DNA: TGTGCTAAAGCAGTGGGTTCAGGGAATTCACCCCTCCACTTT
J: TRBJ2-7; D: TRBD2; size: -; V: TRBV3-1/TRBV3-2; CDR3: CASSQGLAGGPYEQYF; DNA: TGTGCCAGCAGCCAAGGACTAGCGGGAGGCCCCTACGAGCAGTACTTC
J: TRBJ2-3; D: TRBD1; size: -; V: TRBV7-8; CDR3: CASSPDRATDTQYF; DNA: TGTGCCAGCAGCCCCGACAGGGCGACAGATACGCAGTATTTT
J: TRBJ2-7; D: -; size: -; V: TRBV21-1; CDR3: CASSKALVGHSYEQYFVHEQYF; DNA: -
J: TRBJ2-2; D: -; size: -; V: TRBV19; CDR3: CASSQLVGELFF; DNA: TGTGCCAGTAGCCAACTAGTCGGGGAGCTGTTTTTT
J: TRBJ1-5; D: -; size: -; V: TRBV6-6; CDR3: CASRRGNNQPQHF; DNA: TGTGCCAGCAGAAGAGGAAACAATCAGCCCCAGCATTTT
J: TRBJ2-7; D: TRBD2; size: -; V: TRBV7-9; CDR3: CASSSEGRGVSYEQYF; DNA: TGTGCCAGCAGCTCCGAAGGGCGGGGGGTCTCCTACGAGCAGTACTTC
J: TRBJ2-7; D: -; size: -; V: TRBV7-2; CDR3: CASSLRLGERSYEQYF; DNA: TGTGCCAGCAGCTTAAGGCTCGGGGAGCGATCCTACGAGCAGTACTTC
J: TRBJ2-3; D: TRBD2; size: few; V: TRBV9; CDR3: CASSVAGLAGAPDTQYF; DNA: TGTGCCAGCAGCGTAGCGGGATTAGCGGGAGCTCCAGATACGCAGTATTTT
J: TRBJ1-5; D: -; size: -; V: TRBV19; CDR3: CASIGQGSPHSNQPQHF; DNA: TGTGCCAGTATAGGGCAGGGGAGTCCCCATAGCAATCAGCCCCAGCATTTT
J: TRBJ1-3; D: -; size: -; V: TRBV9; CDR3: CASSVGAAVSGNTIYF; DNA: TGTGCCAGCAGCGTAGGAGCGGCGGTCTCTGGAAACACCATATATTTT
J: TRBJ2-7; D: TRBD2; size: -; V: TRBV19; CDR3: CASSSQREGDEQYF; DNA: TGTGCCAGTAGTAGCCAGCGGGAGGGCGACGAGCAGTACTTC
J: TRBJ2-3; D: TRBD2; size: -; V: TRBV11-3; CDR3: CASSPTSGADTQYF; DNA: TGTGCCAGCAGCCCGACTAGCGGGGCAGATACGCAGTATTTT
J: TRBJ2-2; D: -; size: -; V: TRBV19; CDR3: CASSGRGADTGELFF; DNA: TGTGCCAGTAGTGGGCGGGGCGCAGACACCGGGGAGCTGTTTTTT
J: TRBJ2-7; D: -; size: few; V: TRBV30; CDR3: CAWSRGNSYEQYF; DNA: TGTGCCTGGAGTCGAGGGAACTCCTACGAGCAGTACTTC
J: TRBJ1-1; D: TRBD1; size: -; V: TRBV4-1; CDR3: CASSQNTGGAAPKAFF; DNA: TGCGCCAGCAGCCAAAATACAGGGGGCGCAGCCCCGAAAGCTTTCTTT
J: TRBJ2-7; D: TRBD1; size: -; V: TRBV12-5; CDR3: CASGFPSGTGGTEQYF; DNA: TGTGCTAGTGGTTTCCCATCAGGGACAGGGGGTACCGAGCAGTACTTC
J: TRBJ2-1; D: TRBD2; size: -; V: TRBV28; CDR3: CASSPVPLAGGRNEQFF; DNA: TGTGCCAGCAGCCCTGTCCCACTAGCGGGAGGGCGCAATGAGCAGTTCTTC
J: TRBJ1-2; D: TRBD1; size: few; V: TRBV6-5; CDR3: CASSPGGYGYTF; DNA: TGTGCCAGCAGTCCAGGGGGTTATGGCTACACCTTC
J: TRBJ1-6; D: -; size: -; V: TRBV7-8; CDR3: CASSLARPASSYNSPLHF; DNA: TGTGCCAGCAGCTTAGCGCGTCCCGCGAGCTCCTATAATTCACCCCTCCACTTT
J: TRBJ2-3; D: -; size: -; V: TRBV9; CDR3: CASSVAAGQSTDTQYF; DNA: TGTGCCAGCAGCGTAGCTGCGGGGCAAAGCACAGATACGCAGTATTTT
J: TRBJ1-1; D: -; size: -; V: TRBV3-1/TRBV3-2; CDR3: CASSQDFLARRTNTEAFF; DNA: TGTGCCAGCAGCCAAGATTTTTTGGCGAGGAGGACGAACACTGAAGCTTTCTTT
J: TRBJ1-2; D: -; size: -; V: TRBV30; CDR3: CAWSVQGTGRRYTF; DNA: TGTGCCTGGAGTGTACAAGGAACCGGGAGGCGCTACACCTTC
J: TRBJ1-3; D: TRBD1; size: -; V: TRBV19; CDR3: CASSRTGGPDSGNTIYF; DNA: TGTGCCAGTAGTCGTACAGGGGGCCCAGACTCTGGAAACACCATATATTTT
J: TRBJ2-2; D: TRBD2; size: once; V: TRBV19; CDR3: CAAGRQTRLAGYTGELFF; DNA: TGTGCAGCGGGCCGGCAGACGAGACTAGCGGGTTACACCGGGGAGCTGTTTTTT
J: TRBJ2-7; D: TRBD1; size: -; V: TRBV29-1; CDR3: CSVQPGQGYEQYF; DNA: TGCAGCGTACAGCCGGGACAGGGGTACGAGCAGTACTTC
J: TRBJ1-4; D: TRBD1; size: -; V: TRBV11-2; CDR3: CASSLDRKNEKLFF; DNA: TGTGCCAGCAGCTTGGACAGGAAGAATGAAAAACTGTTTTTT
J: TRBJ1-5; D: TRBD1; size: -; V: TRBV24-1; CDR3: CATSDTQGAGQPQHF; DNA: TGTGCCACCAGTGATACCCAGGGGGCGGGACAGCCCCAGCATTTT
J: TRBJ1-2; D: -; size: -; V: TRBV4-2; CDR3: CASSPTAGDGYTF; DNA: TGTGCCAGCAGTCCAACGGCAGGGGATGGCTACACCTTC
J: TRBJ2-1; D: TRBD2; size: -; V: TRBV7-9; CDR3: CASSRTSGKQFF; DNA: TGTGCCAGCAGCCGAACTAGCGGGAAGCAGTTCTTC